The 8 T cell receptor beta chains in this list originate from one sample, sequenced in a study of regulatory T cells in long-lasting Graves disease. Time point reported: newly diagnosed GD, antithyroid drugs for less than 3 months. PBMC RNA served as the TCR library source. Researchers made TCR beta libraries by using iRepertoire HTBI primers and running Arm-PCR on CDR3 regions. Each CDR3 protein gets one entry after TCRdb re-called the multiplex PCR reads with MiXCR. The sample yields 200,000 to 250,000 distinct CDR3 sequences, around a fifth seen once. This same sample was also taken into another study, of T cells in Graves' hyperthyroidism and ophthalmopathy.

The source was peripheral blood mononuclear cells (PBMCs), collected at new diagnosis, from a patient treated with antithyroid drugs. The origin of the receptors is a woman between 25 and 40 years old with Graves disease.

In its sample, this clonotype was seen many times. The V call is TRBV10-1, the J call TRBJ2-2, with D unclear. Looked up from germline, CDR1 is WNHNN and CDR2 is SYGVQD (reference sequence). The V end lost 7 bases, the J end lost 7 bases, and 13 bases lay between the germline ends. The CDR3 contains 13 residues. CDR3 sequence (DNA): TGCGCCAGCACTCAGTGGAAGGACGGGGAGCTGTTTTTT. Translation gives CASTQWKDGELFF.

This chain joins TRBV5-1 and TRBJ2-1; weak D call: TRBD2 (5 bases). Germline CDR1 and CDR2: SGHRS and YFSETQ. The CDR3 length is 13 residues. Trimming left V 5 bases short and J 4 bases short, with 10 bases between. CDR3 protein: CASRSGEYNEQFF. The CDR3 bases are TGCGCCAGCAGGTCCGGGGAGTACAATGAGCAGTTCTTC.

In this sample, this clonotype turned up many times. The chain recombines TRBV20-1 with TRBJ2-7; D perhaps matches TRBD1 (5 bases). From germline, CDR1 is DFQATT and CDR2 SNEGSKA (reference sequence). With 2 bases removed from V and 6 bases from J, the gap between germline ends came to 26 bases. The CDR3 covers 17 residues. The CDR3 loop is CSARRVSNGPRGGEQYF. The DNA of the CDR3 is TGCAGTGCTAGACGTGTTAGTAACGGCCCTAGGGGCGGCGAGCAGTACTTC.

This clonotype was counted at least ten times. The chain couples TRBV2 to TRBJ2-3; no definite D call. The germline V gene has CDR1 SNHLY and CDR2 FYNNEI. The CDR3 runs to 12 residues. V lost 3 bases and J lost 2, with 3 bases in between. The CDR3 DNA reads TGTGCCAGCAGTGATCCCACAGATACGCAGTATTTT. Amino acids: CASSDPTDTQYF.

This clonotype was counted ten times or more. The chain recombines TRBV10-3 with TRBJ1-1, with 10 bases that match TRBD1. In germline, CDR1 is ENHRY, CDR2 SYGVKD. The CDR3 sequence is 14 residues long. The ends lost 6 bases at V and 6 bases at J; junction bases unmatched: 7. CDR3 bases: TGTGCCATCAGAGACAGGGGGCTCGACGCTGAAGCTTTCTTT. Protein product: CAIRDRGLDAEAFF.

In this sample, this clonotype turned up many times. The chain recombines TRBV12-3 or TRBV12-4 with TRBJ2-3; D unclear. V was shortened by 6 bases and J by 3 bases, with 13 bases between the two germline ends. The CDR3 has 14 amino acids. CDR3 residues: CASSFDPKTDTQYF. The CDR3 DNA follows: TGTGCCAGCAGCTTCGACCCGAAGACAGATACGCAGTATTTT.

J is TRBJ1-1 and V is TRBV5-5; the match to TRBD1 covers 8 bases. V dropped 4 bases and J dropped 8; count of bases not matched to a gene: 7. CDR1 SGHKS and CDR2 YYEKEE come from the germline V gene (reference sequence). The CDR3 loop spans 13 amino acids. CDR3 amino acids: CASSARRDREAFF. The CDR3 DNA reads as TGTGCCAGCAGCGCGCGCCGGGACAGGGAAGCTTTCTTT. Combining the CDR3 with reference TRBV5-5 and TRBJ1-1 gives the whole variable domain DAGVTQSPTHLIKTRGQQVTLRCSPISGHKSVSWYQQVLGQGPQFIFQYYEKEERGRGNFPDRFSARQFPNYSSELNVNALLLGDSALYLCASSARRDREAFFGQGTRLTVV.

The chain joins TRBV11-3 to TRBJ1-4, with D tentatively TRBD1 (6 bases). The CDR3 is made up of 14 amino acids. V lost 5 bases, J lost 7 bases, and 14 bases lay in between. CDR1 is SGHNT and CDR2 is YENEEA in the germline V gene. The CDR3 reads CASSPRGGGEKLFF. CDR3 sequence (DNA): TGTGCCAGCAGCCCGAGGGGGGGTGGTGAAAAACTGTTTTTT. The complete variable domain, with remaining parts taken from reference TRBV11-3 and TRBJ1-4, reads EAGVVQSPRYKIIEKKQPVAFWCNPISGHNTLYWYLQNLGQGPELLIRYENEEAVDDSQLPKDRFSAERLKGVDSTLKIQPAELGDSAVYLCASSPRGGGEKLFFGSGTQLSVL.